This TCR beta chain was sequenced in a study of T cells in Graves' hyperthyroidism and ophthalmopathy. The CDR3 regions of TCR beta were amplified from RNA transcripts. HTBI primers were employed in a first-round RT-PCR of the TCR CDR3. TCRdb analysed the multiplex PCR reads with MiXCR anew, one entry per CDR3 protein. The sample includes about 600,000 distinct CDR3 sequences, approximately 15% of them seen just once. The CDR3 totals 14 residues. The J segment lost 8 bases and the V segment lost 3 bases, leaving 5 bases of the junction unmatched. Germline values: CDR1 SGHRS, CDR2 YFSETQ. The sample holds many counts of this clonotype. Using more than 8 ml of fresh peripheral blood, PBMCs were prepared.

The chain couples TRBV5-1 to TRBJ2-1; 10 positions match TRBD1. The receptor's source is a woman aged 40 to 50 with Graves' ophthalmopathy. Source material: blood. Here the CDR3 DNA reads TGCGCCAGCAGCTCGTGGACAGGGGGGGATGAGCAGTTCTTC. Its protein is CASSSWTGGDEQFF.